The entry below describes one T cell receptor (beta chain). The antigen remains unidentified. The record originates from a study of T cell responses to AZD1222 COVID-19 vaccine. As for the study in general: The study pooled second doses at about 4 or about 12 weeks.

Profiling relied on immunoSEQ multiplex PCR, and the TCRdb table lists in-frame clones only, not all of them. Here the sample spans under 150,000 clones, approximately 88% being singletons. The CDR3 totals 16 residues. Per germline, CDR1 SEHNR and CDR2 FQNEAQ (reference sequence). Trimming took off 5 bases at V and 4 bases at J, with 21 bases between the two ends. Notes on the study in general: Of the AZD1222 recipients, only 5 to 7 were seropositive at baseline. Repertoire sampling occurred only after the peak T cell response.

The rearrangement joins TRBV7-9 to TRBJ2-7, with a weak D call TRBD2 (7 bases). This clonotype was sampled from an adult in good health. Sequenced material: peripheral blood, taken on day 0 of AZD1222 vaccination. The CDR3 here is CASSLDAAGEGYEQYF. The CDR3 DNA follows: TGTGCCAGCAGCCTCGATGCGGCAGGGGAGGGATACGAGCAGTACTTC.